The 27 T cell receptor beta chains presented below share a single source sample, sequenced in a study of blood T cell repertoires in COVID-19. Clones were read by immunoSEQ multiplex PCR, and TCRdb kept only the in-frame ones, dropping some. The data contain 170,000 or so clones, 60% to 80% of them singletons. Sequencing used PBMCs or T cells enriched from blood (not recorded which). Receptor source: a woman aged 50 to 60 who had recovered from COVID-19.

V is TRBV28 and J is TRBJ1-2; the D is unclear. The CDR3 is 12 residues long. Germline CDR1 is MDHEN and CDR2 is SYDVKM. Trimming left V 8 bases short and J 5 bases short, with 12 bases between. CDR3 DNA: TGTGCCAGCCAATCCGGGGTATATGGCTACACCTTC. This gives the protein CASQSGVYGYTF.

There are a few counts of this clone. The CDR3 DNA follows: TGTGCCAGTAGTATAGCCCACACCTCGGCTTTCTTT. Encoded protein: CASSIAHTSAFF. V usage is TRBV19 and J usage is TRBJ1-1; D ambiguous. This CDR3 has 12 residues. V gave up 1 base and J gave up 11 bases, with 11 bases separating them. Per germline, CDR1 LNHDA and CDR2 SQIVND (reference sequence).

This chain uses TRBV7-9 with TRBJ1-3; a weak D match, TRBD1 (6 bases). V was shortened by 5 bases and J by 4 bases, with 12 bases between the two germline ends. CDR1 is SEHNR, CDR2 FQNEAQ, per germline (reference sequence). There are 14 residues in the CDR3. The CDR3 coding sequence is TGTGCCAGCAGCAGCCGGACAGACGGAAACACCATATATTTT. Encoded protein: CASSSRTDGNTIYF.

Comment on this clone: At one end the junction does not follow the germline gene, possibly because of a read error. CDR3 in amino acids: CASTEQGAVNTEAFF. The CDR3 nucleotides are TGTGCCAGCACTGAACAGGGGGCAGTGAACACTGAAGCTTTCTTT. This rearrangement joins TRBV6-1 to TRBJ1-1, with TRBD1 identical over 9 bases. Germline V CDR1 and CDR2: MNHNS, SASEGT. CDR3 length equals 15 residues.

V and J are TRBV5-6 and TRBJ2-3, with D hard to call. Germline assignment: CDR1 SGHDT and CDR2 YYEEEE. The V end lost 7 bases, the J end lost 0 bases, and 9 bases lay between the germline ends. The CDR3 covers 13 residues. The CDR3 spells CASESPSTDTQYF. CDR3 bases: TGTGCCAGCGAGAGCCCCAGCACAGATACGCAGTATTTT.

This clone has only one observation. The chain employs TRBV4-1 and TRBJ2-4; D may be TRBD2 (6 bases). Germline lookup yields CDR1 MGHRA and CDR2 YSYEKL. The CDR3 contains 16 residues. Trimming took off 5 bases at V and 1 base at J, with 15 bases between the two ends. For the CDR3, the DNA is TGCGCCAGCAGCGTCAGTCCCGGGAGCGCCAAAAACATTCAGTACTTC. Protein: CASSVSPGSAKNIQYF.

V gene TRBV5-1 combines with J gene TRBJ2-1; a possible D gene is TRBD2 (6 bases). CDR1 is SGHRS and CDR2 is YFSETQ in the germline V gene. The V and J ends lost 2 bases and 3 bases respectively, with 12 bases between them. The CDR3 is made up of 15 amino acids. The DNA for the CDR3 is TGCGCCAGCAGCTTCACTCGGGAGCACTACAATGAGCAGTTCTTC. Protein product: CASSFTREHYNEQFF.

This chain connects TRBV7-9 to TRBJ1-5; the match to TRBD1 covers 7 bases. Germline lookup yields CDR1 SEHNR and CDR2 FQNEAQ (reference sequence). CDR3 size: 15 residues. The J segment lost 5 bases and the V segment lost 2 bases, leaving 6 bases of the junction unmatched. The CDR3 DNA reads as TGTGCCAGCAGCTTACAGGGGGGAGTGGATCAGCCCCAGCATTTT. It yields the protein CASSLQGGVDQPQHF.

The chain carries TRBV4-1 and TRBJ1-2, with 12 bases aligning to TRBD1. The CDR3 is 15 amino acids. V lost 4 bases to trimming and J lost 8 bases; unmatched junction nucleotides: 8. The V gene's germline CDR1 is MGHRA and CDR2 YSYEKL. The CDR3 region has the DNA TGCGCCAGCAGCCCGGGACAGGGGGCCTCAGGCGGCTACACCTTC. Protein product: CASSPGQGASGGYTF.

The CDR3 spells CASSQSSSGSEKTQYF. The CDR3 DNA sequence: TGTGCCAGCAGCCAATCGTCATCGGGGTCTGAAAAGACCCAGTACTTC. The chain combines TRBV7-2 with TRBJ2-5; TRBD2 might be the D (5 bases). There are 16 residues in the CDR3. Germline V gives CDR1 SGHTA, CDR2 FQGNSA. Between the trimmed V and J ends, which lost 5 bases and 6 bases, there was a span of 22 bases.

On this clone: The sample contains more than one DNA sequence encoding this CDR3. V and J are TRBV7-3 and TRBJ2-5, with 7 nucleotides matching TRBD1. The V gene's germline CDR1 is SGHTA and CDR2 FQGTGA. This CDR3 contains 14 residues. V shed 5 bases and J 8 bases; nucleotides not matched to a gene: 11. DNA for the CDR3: TGTGCCAGCAGCGAGGGGACAGATTTTGGAACCCAGTACTTC. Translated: CASSEGTDFGTQYF.

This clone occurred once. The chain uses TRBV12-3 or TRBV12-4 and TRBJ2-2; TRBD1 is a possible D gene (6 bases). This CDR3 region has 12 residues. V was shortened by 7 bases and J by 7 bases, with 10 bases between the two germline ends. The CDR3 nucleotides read TGTGCCAGCAACACACAGGGCGGGGAGCTGTTTTTT. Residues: CASNTQGGELFF.

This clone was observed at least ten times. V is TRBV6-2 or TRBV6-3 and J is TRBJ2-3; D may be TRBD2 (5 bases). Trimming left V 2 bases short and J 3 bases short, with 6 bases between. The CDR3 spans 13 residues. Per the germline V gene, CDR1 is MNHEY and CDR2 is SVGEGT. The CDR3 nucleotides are TGTGCCAGCAGTTACAGGGAGACAGATACGCAGTATTTT. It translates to CASSYRETDTQYF.

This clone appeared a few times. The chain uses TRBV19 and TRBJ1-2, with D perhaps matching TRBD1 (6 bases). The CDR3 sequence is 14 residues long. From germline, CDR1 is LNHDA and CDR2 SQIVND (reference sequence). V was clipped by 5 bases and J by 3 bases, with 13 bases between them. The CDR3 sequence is CASSEDSSYYGYTF. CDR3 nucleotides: TGTGCCAGTAGTGAGGACAGTTCCTACTATGGCTACACCTTC.

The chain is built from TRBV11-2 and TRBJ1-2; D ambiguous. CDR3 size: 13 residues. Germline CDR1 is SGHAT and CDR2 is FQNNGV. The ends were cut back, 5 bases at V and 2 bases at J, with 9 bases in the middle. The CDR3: CASSPAANYGYTF. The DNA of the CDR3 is TGTGCCAGCAGCCCAGCGGCAAACTATGGCTACACCTTC.

The CDR3 sequence: CASSAYRDRGPYGYTF. CDR3 bases: TGTGCCAGCAGTGCTTACCGGGACAGGGGACCCTATGGCTACACCTTC. The J gene is TRBJ1-2, the V gene TRBV28; 10 positions match TRBD1. The junction had 10 bases not matched to a gene; V was cut back by 5 bases and J by 4 bases. This CDR3 is built from 16 residues. Per the germline V gene, CDR1 is MDHEN and CDR2 is SYDVKM.

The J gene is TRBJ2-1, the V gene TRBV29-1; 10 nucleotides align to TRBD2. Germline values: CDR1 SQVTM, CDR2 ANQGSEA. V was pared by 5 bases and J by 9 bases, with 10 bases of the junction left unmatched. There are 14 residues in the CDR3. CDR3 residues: CSVSHRLAGVEQFF. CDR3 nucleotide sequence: TGCAGCGTTTCCCACCGGCTAGCGGGAGTTGAGCAGTTCTTC.

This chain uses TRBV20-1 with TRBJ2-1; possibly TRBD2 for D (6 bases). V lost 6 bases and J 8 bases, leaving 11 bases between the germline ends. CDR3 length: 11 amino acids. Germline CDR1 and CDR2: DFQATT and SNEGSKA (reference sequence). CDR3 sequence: CSALRRDEQFF. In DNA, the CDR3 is TGCAGTGCCCTAAGGAGGGATGAGCAGTTCTTC.

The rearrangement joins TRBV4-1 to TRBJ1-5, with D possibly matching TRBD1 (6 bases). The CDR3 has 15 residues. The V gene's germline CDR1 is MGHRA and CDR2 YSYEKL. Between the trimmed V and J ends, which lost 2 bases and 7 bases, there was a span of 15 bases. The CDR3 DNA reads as TGCGCCAGCAGCCAACAGAATGGGGGCGGACAGCCCCAGCATTTT. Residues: CASSQQNGGGQPQHF.

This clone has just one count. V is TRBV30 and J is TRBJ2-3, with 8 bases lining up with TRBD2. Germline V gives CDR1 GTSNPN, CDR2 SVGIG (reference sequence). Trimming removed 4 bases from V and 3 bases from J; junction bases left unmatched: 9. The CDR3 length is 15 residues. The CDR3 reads CAWTFGGRPTDTQYF. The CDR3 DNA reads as TGTGCCTGGACCTTTGGCGGGAGGCCAACAGATACGCAGTATTTT.

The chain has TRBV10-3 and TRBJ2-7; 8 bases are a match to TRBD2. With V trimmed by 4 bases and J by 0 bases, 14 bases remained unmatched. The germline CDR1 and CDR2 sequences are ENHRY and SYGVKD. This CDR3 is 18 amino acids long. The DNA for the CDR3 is TGTGCCATCAGTGGTCCGAGGGGCGGGAGGACCAACTCCTACGAGCAGTACTTC. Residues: CAISGPRGGRTNSYEQYF.

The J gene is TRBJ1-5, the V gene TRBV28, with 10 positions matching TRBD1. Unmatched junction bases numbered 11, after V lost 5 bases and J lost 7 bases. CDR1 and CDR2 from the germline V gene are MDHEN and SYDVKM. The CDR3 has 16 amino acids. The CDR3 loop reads CASSLGTGAARQPQHF. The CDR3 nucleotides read TGTGCCAGCAGTCTGGGGACAGGGGCCGCGAGGCAGCCCCAGCATTTT. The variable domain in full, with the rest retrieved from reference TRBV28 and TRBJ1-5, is DVKVTQSSRYLVKRTGEKVFLECVQDMDHENMFWYRQDPGLGLRLIYFSYDVKMKEKGDIPEGYSVSREKKERFSLILESASTNQTSMYLCASSLGTGAARQPQHFGDGTRLSIL.

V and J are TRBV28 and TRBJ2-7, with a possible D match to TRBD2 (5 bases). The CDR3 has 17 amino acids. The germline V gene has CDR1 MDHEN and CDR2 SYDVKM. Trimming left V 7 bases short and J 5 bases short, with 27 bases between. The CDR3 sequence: CASTQHPGVSYLHEQYF. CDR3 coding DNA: TGTGCCAGCACCCAGCATCCCGGGGTTTCCTACCTCCACGAGCAGTACTTC.

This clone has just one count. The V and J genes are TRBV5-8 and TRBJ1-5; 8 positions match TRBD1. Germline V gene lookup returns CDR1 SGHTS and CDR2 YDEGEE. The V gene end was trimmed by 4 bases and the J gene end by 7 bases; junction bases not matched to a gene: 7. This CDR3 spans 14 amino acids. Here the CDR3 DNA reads TGTGCCAGCAGCCCAGGACAGGGTGGGCAGCCCCAGCATTTT. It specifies CASSPGQGGQPQHF.

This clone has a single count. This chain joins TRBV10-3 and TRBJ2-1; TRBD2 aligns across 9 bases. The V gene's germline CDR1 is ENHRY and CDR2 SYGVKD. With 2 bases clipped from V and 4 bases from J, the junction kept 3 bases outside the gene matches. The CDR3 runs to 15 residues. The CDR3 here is CAISELSGGYNEQFF. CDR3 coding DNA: TGTGCCATCAGTGAGCTTAGCGGGGGATACAATGAGCAGTTCTTC.

The CDR3 protein is CASSFSVGAGGNQPQHF. The CDR3 nucleotides are TGTGCCAGCAGCTTTAGTGTAGGGGCTGGCGGCAATCAGCCCCAGCATTTT. This chain joins TRBV5-8 and TRBJ1-5, with a tentative D call TRBD1 (5 bases). Looked up from germline, CDR1 is SGHTS and CDR2 is YDEGEE. The CDR3 runs to 17 residues. The V and J ends lost 2 bases and 2 bases respectively, with 17 bases between them.

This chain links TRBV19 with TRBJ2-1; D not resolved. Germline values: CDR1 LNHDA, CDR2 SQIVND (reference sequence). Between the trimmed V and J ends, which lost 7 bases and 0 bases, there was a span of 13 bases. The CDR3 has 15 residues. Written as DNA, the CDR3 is TGTGCCAGTACCGCGACTTATAGCTCCTACAATGAGCAGTTCTTC. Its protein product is CASTATYSSYNEQFF. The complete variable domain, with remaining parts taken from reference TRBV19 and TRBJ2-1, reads DGGITQSPKYLFRKEGQNVTLSCEQNLNHDAMYWYRQDPGQGLRLIYYSQIVNDFQKGDIAEGYSVSREKKESFPLTVTSAQKNPTAFYLCASTATYSSYNEQFFGPGTRLTVL.